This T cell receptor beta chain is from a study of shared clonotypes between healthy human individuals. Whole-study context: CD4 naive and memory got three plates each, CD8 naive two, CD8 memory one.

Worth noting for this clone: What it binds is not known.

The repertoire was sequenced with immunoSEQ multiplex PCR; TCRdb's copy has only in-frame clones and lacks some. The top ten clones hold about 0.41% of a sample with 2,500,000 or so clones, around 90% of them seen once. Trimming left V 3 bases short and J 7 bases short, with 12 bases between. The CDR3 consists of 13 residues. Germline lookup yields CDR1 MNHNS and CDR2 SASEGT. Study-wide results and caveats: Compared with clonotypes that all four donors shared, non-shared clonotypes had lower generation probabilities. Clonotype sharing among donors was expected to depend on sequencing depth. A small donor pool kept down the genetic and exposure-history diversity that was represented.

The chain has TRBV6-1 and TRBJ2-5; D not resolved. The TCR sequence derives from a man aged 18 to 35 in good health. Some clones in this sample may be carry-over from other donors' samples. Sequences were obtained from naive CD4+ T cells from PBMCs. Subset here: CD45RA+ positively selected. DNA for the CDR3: TGTGCCAGCAGTGAGTCGTCTAAGTGGACCCAGTACTTC. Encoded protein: CASSESSKWTQYF.